The text below deals with one T cell receptor beta chain. Its antigen is unidentified. This CDR3 is 15 amino acids long. Trimming removed 3 bases from V and 2 bases from J, with 12 bases in between. Per the germline V gene, CDR1 is KGHSH and CDR2 is LQKENI. Measured with immunoSEQ multiplex PCR; TCRdb has only the in-frame clones, and not every one. The sample carries around 86,000 clones, 70% to 90% recorded once. This entry belongs to a study of OX40 agonist ivuxolimab in advanced cancers. The wider study: Ivuxolimab doses were 0.01, 0.1, 0.3, 1.5, 3 or 10 mg/kg every 2 weeks.

Study results and limitations: Mean expanded clone counts were higher in CD8+ than CD4+ T cells.

On cycle 4 day 1 and cycle 7 day 1, as well as at baseline, blood was sampled. V gene TRBV18 combines with J gene TRBJ2-3; tentatively, D is TRBD2 (6 bases). The material was CD4+ or CD8+ T cells sorted from blood, obtained in a trial of the OX40 agonist ivuxolimab. The clonotype was recovered from an adult with an advanced solid tumor such as melanoma, head and neck, liver or kidney cancer. The DNA for the CDR3 is TGTGCCAGCTCACCGACTAGTTCCAACACAGATACGCAGTATTTT. Translation gives CASSPTSSNTDTQYF. The entire variable domain, with the rest obtained from reference TRBV18 and TRBJ2-3, is as follows: NAGVMQNPRHLVRRRGQEARLRCSPMKGHSHVYWYRQLPEEGLKFMVYLQKENIIDESGMPKERFSAEFPKEGPSILRIQQVVRGDSAAYFCASSPTSSNTDTQYFGPGTRLTVL.